This T cell receptor (beta chain) was sequenced during a study of radiotherapy plus CTLA-4 blockade in lung cancer. Broader study findings: Reported findings show early blood T cell clone dynamics, with interferon-beta, best predicted response. The study found tumor-derived TCR clones expanded in blood after radiotherapy plus ipilimumab.

CDR3 length: 16 amino acids. From germline, CDR1 is MNHNS and CDR2 SASEGT. With 3 bases removed from V and 0 bases from J, the gap between germline ends came to 15 bases. TCRdb's table, derived via immunoSEQ multiplex PCR, lists solely in-frame clones and lacks some. The sample gives approximately 89,000 clones, approximately 82% of which show up once; about 14% is in the top ten. With regard to this clone: Its antigen is not known.

The receptor comes from a human donor with non-small cell lung cancer that progressed on radiotherapy plus ipilimumab. The material was peripheral blood, obtained from a patient treated with radiotherapy plus ipilimumab. The chain employs TRBV6-1 and TRBJ2-7; no clear D gene. The CDR3, as DNA: TGTGCCAGCAGTGAGCTAAGAACCCAGAGCTCCTACGAGCAGTACTTC. Protein: CASSELRTQSSYEQYF.